This T cell receptor (beta chain) was identified in a study of T-cell memory formation after mild COVID-19. One entry per CDR3 protein, called by TCRdb with MiXCR from the 5' RACE reads. The table has 80,000 to 95,000 distinct CDR3 sequences, around a quarter seen once; the top ten hold around 45%. This clonotype appeared many times. Sequenced: PBMCs or a T cell subset sorted from them (not recorded which). The TCR was taken from a man younger than 35 who had mild COVID-19 (a few samples of this study predate the infection). Cell type and time point are not known.

CDR3 loop: CARVRVEVSSYNEQFF. DNA for the CDR3: TGTGCCCGCGTGAGAGTGGAGGTGTCCTCCTACAATGAGCAGTTCTTC. The V call is TRBV7-9, the J call TRBJ2-1; D might be TRBD2 (5 bases). V dropped 11 bases and J dropped 0 bases, with 20 bases sitting between them. The CDR3 has 16 residues. Germline assignment: CDR1 SEHNR and CDR2 FQNEAQ (reference sequence).